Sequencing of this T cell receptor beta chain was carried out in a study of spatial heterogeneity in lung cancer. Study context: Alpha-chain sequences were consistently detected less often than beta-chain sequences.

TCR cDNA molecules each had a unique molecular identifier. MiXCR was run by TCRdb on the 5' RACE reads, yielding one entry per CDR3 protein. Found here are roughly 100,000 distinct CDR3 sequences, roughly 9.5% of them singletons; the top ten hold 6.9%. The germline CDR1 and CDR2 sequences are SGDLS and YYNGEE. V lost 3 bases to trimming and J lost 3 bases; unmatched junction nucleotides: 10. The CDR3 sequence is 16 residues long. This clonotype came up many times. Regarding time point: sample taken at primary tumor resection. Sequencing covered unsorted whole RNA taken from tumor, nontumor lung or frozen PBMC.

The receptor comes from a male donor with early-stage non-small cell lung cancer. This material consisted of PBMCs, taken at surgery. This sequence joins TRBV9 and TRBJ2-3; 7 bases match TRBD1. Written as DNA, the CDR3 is TGTGCCAGCAGCGCCTGGACAGGTCTGCGGACAGATACGCAGTATTTT. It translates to CASSAWTGLRTDTQYF.